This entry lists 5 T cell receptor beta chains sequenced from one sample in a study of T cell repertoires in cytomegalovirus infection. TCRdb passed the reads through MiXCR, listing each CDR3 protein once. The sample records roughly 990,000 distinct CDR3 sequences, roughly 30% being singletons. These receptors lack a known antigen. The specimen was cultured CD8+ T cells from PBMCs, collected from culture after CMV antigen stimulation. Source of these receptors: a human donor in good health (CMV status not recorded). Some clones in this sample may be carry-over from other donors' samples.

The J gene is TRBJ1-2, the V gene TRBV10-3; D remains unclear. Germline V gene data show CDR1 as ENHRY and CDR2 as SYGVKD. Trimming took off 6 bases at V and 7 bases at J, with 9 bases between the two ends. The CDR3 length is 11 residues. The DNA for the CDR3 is TGTGCCATCAGGGGAGTCTTTGGCTACACCTTC. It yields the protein CAIRGVFGYTF.

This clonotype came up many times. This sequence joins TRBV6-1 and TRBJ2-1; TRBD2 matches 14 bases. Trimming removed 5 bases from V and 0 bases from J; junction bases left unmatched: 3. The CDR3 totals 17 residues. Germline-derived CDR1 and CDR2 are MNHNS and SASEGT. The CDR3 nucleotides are TGTGCCAGCAGTCCCGGGACTAGCGGGGGCTCCTACAATGAGCAGTTCTTC. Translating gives CASSPGTSGGSYNEQFF.

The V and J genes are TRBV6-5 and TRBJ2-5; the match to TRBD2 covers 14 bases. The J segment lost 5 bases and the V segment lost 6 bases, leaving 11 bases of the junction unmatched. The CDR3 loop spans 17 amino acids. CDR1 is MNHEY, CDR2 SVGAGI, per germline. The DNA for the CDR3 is TGTGCCAGCAGGCTCGGGACTAGCGGGGGTGATCGGGAGACCCAGTACTTC. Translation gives CASRLGTSGGDRETQYF.

The CDR3 region is CASSSETMRNQPQHF. CDR3 nucleotides: TGTGCCAGCAGCTCCGAGACAATGCGCAATCAGCCCCAGCATTTT. The chain carries TRBV7-8 and TRBJ1-5, with D hard to call. Trimming cost V 4 bases and J 2 bases, with 12 bases left between them. This CDR3 has 15 residues. Germline V gene data show CDR1 as SGHVS and CDR2 as FQNEAQ.

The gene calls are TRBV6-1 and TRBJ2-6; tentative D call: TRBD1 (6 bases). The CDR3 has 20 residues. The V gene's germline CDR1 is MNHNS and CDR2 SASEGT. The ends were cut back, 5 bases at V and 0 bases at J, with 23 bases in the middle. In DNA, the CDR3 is TGTGCCAGCAGTAACGCTTTTTCAGGGGAGAGGGGCTCTGGGGCCAACGTCCTGACTTTC. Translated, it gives CASSNAFSGERGSGANVLTF.